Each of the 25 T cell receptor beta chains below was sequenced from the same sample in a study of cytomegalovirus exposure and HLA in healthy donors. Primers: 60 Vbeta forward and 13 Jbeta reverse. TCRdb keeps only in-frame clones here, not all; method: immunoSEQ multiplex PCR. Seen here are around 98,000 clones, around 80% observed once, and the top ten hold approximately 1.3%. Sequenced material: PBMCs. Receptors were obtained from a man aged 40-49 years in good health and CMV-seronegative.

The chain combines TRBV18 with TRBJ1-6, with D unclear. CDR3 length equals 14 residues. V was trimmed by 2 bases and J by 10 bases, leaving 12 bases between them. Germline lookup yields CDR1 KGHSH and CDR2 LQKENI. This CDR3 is CASSPSSTGSPLHF. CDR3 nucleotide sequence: TGTGCCAGCTCACCATCATCCACGGGATCACCCCTCCACTTT.

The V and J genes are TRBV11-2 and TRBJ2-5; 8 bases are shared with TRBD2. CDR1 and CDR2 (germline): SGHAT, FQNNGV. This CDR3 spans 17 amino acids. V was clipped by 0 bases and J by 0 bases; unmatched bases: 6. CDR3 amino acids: CASSLEWSGGDQETQYF. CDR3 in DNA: TGTGCCAGCAGCTTAGAATGGTCCGGGGGGGACCAAGAGACCCAGTACTTC.

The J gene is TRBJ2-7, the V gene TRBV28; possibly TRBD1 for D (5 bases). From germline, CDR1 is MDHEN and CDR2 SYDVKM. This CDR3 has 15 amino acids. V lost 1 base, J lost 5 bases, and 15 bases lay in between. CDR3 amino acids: CASSLFGQGVNEQYF. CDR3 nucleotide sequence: TGTGCCAGCAGTTTATTCGGGCAGGGCGTCAACGAGCAGTACTTC.

The DNA for the CDR3 is TGCGCCAGCAGCTTGGCCGGGGTTCACTACGAGCAGTACTTC. Translation: CASSLAGVHYEQYF. The V gene is TRBV5-1, the J gene TRBJ2-7, with TRBD2 as a possible D gene (5 bases). Germline lookup yields CDR1 SGHRS and CDR2 YFSETQ. The CDR3 is 14 residues long. Trimming pared 0 bases from V and 3 bases from J, leaving 10 bases between. The variable domain in full, completed from reference TRBV5-1 and TRBJ2-7, reads KAGVTQTPRYLIKTRGQQVTLSCSPISGHRSVSWYQQTPGQGLQFLFEYFSETQRNKGNFPGRFSGRQFSNSRSEMNVSTLELGDSALYLCASSLAGVHYEQYFGPGTRLTVT.

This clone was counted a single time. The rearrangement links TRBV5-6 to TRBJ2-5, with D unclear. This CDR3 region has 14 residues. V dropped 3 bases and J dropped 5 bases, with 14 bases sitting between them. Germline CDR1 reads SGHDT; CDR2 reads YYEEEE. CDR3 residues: CASSSVVGTETQYF. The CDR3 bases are TGTGCCAGCAGCTCGGTGGTGGGCACCGAGACCCAGTACTTC.

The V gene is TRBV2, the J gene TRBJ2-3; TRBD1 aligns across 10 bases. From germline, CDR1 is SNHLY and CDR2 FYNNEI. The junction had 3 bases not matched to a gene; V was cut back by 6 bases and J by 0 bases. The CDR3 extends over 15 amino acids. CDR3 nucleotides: TGTGCCAGCAGCAGACAGGGGGCTAGCACAGATACGCAGTATTTT. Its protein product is CASSRQGASTDTQYF.

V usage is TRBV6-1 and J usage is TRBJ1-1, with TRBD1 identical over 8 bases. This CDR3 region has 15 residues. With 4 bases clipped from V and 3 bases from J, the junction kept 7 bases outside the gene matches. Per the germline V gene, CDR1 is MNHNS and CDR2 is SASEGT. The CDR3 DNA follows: TGTGCCAGCAGTGTGTTGTCAGGGGGCGACACTGAAGCTTTCTTT. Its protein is CASSVLSGGDTEAFF.

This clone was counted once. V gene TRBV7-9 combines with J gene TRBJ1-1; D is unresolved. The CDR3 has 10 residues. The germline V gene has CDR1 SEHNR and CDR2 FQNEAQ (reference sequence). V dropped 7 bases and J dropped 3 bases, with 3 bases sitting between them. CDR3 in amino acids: CASTDTEAFF. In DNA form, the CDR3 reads TGTGCCAGCACCGACACTGAAGCTTTCTTT. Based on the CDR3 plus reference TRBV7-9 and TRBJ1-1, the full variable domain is DTGVSQNPRHKITKRGQNVTFRCDPISEHNRLYWYRQTLGQGPEFLTYFQNEAQLEKSRLLSDRFSAERPKGSFSTLEIQRTEQGDSAMYLCASTDTEAFFGQGTRLTVV.

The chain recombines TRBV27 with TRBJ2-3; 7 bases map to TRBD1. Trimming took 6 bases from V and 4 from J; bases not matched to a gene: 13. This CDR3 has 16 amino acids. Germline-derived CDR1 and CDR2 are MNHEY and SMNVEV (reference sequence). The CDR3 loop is CASRPKPDRVADTQYF. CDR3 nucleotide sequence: TGTGCCAGCAGACCCAAACCCGACAGGGTCGCAGATACGCAGTATTTT.

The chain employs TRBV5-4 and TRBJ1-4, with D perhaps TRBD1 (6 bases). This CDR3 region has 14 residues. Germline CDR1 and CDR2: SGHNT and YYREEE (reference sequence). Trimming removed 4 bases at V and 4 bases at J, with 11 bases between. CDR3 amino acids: CASSTGQFNEKLFF. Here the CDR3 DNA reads TGTGCCAGCAGCACGGGACAATTTAATGAAAAACTGTTTTTT.

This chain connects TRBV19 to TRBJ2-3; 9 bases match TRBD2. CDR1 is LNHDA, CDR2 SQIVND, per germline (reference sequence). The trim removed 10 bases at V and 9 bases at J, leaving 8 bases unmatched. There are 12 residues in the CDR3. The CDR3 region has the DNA TGTGCCACCAGCAGTAGCGGGGGAACGCAGTATTTT. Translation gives CATSSSGGTQYF.

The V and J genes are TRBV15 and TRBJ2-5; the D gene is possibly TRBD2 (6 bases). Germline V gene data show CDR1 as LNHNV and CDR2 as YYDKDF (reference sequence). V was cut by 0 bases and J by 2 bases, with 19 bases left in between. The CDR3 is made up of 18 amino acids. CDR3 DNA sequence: TGTGCCACCAGCAGAGAACTCCGGGACTCAAGGGATCAAGAGACCCAGTACTTC. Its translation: CATSRELRDSRDQETQYF.

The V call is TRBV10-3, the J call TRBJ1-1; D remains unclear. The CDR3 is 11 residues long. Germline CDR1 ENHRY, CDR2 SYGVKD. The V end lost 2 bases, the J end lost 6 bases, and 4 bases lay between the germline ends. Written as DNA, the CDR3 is TGTGCCATCAGTGAGACAGCTGAAGCTTTCTTT. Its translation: CAISETAEAFF.

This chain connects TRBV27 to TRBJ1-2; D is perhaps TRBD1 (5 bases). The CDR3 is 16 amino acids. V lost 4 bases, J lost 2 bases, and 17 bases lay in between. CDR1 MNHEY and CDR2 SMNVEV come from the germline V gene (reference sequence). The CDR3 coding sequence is TGTGCCAGCAGTTCGGCCAGGGAAAATGCGAACTATGGCTACACCTTC. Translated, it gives CASSSARENANYGYTF.

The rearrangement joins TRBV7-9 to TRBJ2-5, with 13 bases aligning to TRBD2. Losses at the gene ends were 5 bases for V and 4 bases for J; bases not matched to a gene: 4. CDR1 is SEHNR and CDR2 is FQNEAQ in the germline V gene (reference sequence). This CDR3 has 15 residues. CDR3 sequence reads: CASSLGLAGAETQYF. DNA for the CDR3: TGTGCCAGCAGCCTCGGACTAGCGGGGGCAGAGACCCAGTACTTC.

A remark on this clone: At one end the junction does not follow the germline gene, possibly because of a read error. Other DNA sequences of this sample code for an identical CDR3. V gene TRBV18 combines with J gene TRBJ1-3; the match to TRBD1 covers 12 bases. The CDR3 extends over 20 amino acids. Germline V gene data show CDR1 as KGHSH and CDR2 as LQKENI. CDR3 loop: CASSASGTGGFLSLRNTIYF. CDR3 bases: TGCGCCAGCTCAGCCTCCGGGACAGGGGGCTTCCTAAGTTTACGGAACACCATATATTTT.

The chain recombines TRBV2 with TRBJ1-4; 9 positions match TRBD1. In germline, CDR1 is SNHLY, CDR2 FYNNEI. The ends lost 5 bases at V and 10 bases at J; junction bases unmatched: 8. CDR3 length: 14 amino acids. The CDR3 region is CASSRRGQGAKLFF. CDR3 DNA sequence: TGTGCCAGCAGTCGAAGGGGACAGGGCGCAAAACTGTTTTTT. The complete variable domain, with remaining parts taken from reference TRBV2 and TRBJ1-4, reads EPEVTQTPSHQVTQMGQEVILRCVPISNHLYFYWYRQILGQKVEFLVSFYNNEISEKSEIFDDQFSVERPDGSNFTLKIRSTKLEDSAMYFCASSRRGQGAKLFFGSGTQLSVL.

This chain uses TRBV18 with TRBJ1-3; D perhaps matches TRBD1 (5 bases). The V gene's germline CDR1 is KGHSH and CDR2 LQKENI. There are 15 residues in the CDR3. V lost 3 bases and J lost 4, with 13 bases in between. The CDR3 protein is CASSPQGQGGNTIYF. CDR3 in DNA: TGTGCCAGCTCACCCCAAGGTCAGGGAGGAAACACCATATATTTT. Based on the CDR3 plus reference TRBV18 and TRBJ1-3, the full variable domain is NAGVMQNPRHLVRRRGQEARLRCSPMKGHSHVYWYRQLPEEGLKFMVYLQKENIIDESGMPKERFSAEFPKEGPSILRIQQVVRGDSAAYFCASSPQGQGGNTIYFGEGSWLTVV.

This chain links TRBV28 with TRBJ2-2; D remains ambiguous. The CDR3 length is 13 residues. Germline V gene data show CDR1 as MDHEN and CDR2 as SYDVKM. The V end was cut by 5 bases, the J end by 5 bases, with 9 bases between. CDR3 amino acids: CASSESGTGELFF. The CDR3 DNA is TGTGCCAGCAGTGAATCCGGGACCGGGGAGCTGTTTTTT.

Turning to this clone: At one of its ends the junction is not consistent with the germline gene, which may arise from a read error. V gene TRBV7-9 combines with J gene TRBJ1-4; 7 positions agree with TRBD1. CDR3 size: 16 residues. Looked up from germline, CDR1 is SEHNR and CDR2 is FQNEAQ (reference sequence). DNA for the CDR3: TGTTCCAGCAGCTTAGCTCTAGGGGGCGGGAATGAAAAACTGTTTTTT. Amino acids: CSSSLALGGGNEKLFF.

CDR3 sequence (DNA): TGTGCCAGCAGTGGTGGTATCAGGGTACTATCAAATCGTGACAATGAGCAGTTCTTC. Protein product: CASSGGIRVLSNRDNEQFF. The chain couples TRBV6-1 to TRBJ2-1, with D possibly matching TRBD1 (5 bases). V lost 4 bases, J lost 5 bases, and 27 bases lay in between. The CDR3 is 19 amino acids. The germline V gene has CDR1 MNHNS and CDR2 SASEGT.

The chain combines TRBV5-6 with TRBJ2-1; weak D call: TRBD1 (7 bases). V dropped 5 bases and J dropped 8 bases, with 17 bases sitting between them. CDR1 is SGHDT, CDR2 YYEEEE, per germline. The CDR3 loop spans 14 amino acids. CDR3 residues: CASRGTVSGDEQFF. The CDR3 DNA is TGTGCCAGCAGAGGGACAGTTTCGGGGGATGAGCAGTTCTTC.

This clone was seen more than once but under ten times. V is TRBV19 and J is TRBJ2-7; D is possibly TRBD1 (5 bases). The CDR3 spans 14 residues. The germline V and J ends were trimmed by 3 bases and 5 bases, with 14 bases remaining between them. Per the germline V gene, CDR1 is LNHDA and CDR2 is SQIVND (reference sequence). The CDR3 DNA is TGTGCCAGTAGTATGCAGGGAAGGGGTAACGAGCAGTACTTC. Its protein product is CASSMQGRGNEQYF.

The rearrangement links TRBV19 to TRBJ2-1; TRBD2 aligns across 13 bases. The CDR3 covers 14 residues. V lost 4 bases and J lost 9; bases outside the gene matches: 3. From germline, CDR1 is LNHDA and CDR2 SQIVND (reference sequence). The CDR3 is CASSRTSGGPEQFF. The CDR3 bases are TGTGCCAGTAGTAGGACTAGCGGGGGCCCTGAGCAGTTCTTC.

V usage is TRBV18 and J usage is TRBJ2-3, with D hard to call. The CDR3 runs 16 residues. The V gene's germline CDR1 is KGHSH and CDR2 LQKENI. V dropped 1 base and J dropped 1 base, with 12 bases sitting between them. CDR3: CASSPLPQGGTDTQYF. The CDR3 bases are TGTGCCAGCTCACCACTCCCCCAAGGAGGCACAGATACGCAGTATTTT. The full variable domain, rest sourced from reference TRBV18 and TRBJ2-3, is NAGVMQNPRHLVRRRGQEARLRCSPMKGHSHVYWYRQLPEEGLKFMVYLQKENIIDESGMPKERFSAEFPKEGPSILRIQQVVRGDSAAYFCASSPLPQGGTDTQYFGPGTRLTVL.